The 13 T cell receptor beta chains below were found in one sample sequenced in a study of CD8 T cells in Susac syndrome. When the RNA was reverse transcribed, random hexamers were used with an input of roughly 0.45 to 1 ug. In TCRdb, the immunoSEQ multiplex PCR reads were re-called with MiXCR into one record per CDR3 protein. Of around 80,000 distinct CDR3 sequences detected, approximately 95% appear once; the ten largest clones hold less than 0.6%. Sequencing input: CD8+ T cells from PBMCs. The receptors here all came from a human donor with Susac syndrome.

CDR3 sequence: CATSRSKTGTETYEQYF. Written as DNA, the CDR3 is TGTGCCACCAGCAGATCTAAAACCGGGACAGAGACCTACGAGCAGTACTTC. The gene calls are TRBV15 and TRBJ2-7; TRBD1 matches 7 bases. This CDR3 has 17 residues. The V gene's germline CDR1 is LNHNV and CDR2 YYDKDF (reference sequence). With 2 bases clipped from V and 2 bases from J, the junction kept 12 bases outside the gene matches.

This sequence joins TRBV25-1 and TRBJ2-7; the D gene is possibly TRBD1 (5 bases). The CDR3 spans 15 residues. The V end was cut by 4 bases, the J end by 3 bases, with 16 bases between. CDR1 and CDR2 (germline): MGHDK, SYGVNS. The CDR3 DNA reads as TGTGCCAGCAGTGGATCCGCCGACAGCCTCTACGAGCAGTACTTC. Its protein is CASSGSADSLYEQYF.

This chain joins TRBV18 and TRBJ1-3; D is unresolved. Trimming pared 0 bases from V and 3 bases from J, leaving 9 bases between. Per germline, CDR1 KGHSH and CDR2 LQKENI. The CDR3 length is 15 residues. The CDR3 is CASSPPVTVGNTIYF. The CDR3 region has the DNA TGTGCCAGCTCACCACCTGTAACAGTTGGAAACACCATATATTTT.

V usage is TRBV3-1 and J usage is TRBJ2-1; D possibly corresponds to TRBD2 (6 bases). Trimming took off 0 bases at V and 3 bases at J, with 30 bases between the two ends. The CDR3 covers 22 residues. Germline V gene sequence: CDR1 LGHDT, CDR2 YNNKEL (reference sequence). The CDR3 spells CASSQDSIAGSVATVHYNEQFF. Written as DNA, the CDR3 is TGTGCCAGCAGCCAAGATAGTATCGCGGGATCAGTAGCCACGGTACACTACAATGAGCAGTTCTTC.

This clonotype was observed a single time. In DNA form, the CDR3 reads TGTGCCAGCAGCCAAAACCGGGACGGTGAAAATATCTACGAGCAGTACTTC. This codes for CASSQNRDGENIYEQYF. The rearrangement joins TRBV7-9 to TRBJ2-7; either TRBD1 or TRBD2 may supply D (5 bases each). Trimming took 5 bases from V and 3 from J, leaving 23 bases between them. Germline V gene lookup returns CDR1 SEHNR and CDR2 FQNEAQ (reference sequence). CDR3 length: 17 residues.

CDR3 in DNA: TGTGCCACCAGCAGAGACAAAATAGAGACCCAGTACTTC. Its translation: CATSRDKIETQYF. The chain has TRBV15 and TRBJ2-5; D unresolved. Trimming pared 0 bases from V and 4 bases from J, leaving 6 bases between. This CDR3 is built from 13 residues. Germline V gene sequence: CDR1 LNHNV, CDR2 YYDKDF (reference sequence).

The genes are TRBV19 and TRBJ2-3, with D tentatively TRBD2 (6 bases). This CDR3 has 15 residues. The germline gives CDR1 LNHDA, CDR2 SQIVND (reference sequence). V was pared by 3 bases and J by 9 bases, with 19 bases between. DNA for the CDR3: TGTGCCAGTAGTATTTCCCGGACTACCTCGGGGACGCAGTATTTT. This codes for CASSISRTTSGTQYF.

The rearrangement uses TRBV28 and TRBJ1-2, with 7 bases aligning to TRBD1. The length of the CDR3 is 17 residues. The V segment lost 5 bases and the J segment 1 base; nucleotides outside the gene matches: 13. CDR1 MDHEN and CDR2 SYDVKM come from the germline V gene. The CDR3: CASSIRDRASYNYGYTF. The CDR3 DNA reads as TGTGCCAGCAGTATCCGGGACAGAGCTTCTTATAACTATGGCTACACCTTC.

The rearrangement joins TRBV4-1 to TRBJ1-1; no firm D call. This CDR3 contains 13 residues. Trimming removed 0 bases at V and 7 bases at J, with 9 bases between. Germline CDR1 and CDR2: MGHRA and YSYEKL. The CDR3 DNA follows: TGCGCCAGCAGCCAAGATAGTCGGGGTGAAGCTTTCTTT. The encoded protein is CASSQDSRGEAFF.

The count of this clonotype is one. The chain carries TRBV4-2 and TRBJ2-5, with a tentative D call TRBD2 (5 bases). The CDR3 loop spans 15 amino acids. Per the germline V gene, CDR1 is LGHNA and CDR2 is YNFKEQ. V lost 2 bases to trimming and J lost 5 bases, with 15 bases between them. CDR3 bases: TGTGCCAGCAGCCAACTAGATGCGACGGGGGAGACCCAGTACTTC. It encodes CASSQLDATGETQYF.

CDR3 DNA sequence: TGTGCCAGCAGCTTGGTCCCCACATCCACCGGGGAGCTGTTTTTT. It encodes CASSLVPTSTGELFF. V is TRBV5-6 and J is TRBJ2-2; D gene ambiguous. Trimming removed 0 bases from V and 4 bases from J, with 10 bases in between. Germline V gives CDR1 SGHDT, CDR2 YYEEEE. The CDR3 contains 15 residues.

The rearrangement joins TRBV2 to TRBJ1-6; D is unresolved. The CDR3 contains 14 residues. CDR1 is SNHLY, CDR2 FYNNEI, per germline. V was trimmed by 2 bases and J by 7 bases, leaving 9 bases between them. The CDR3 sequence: CASSESFGNSPLHF. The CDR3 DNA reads TGTGCCAGCAGTGAAAGCTTCGGAAATTCACCCCTCCACTTT. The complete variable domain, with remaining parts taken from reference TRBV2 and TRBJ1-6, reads EPEVTQTPSHQVTQMGQEVILRCVPISNHLYFYWYRQILGQKVEFLVSFYNNEISEKSEIFDDQFSVERPDGSNFTLKIRSTKLEDSAMYFCASSESFGNSPLHFGNGTRLTVT.

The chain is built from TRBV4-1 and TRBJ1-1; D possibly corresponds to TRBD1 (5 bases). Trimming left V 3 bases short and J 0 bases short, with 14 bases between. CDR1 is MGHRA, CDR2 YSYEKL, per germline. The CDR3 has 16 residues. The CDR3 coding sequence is TGCGCCAGCAGCCATCGCGCAGGGACCTTGAACACTGAAGCTTTCTTT. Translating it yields CASSHRAGTLNTEAFF.